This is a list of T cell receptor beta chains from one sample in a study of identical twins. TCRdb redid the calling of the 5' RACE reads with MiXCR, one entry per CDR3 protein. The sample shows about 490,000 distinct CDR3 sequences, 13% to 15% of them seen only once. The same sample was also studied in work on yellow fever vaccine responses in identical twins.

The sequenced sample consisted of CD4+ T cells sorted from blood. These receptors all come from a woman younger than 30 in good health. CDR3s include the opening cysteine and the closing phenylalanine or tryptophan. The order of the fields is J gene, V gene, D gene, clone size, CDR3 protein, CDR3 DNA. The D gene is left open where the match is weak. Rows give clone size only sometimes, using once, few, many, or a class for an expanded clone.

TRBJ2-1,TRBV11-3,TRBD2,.,CASSLSLAGGSAEQFF,TGTGCCAGCAGCTTATCCCTTGCGGGGGGCTCGGCTGAGCAGTTCTTC
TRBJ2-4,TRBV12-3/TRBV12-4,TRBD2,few,CASRKSVGGAGGGYF,TGTGCCAGCAGAAAGTCAGTTGGGGGAGCGGGAGGGGGGTACTTC
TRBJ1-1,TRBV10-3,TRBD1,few,CAISERTGPNTEAFF,TGTGCCATCAGTGAGAGGACAGGGCCGAACACTGAAGCTTTCTTT
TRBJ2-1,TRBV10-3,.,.,CAISHPGQGPNNEQFF,TGTGCCATCAGCCACCCCGGTCAGGGACCTAACAATGAGCAGTTCTTC
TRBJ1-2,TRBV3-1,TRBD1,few,CASSPWTGNNYGYTF,TGTGCCAGCAGCCCTTGGACAGGGAATAACTATGGCTACACCTTC
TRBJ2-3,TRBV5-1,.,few,CASSPRRNTDTQYF,TGCGCCAGCAGCCCGAGGCGCAACACAGATACGCAGTATTTT
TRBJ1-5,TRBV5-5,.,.,CASSRTDSSNQPQHF,TGTGCCAGCAGCCGGACAGACAGTAGCAATCAGCCCCAGCATTTT
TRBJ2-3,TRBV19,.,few,CASSNQGQDTQYF,TGTGCCAGTAGTAATCAGGGACAAGATACGCAGTATTTT
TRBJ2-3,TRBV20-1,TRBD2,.,CSASQRTSAGLTDTQYF,TGCAGTGCTAGCCAGCGGACTAGCGCAGGTCTCACAGATACGCAGTATTTT
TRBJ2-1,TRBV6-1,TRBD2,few,CASNRLAGGPGEQFF,TGTGCCAGCAATCGACTAGCGGGAGGGCCGGGTGAGCAGTTCTTC
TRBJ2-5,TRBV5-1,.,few,CASSLLDYQETQYF,TGCGCCAGCAGCTTGCTGGACTACCAAGAGACCCAGTACTTC
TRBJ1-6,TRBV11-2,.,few,CASSPGGGGILHF,TGTGCCAGCAGCCCCGGTGGGGGCGGAATCCTCCACTTT
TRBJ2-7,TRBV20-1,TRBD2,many,CSAGKGTSPPYEQYF,TGCAGTGCTGGAAAGGGGACTAGCCCCCCCTACGAGCAGTACTTC
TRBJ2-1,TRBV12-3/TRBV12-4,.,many,CASSFSDHNEQFF,TGTGCCAGCAGTTTTTCGGATCACAATGAGCAGTTCTTC
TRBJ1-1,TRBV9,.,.,CASSVVAGSGTEAFF,TGTGCCAGCAGCGTAGTCGCCGGGAGCGGCACTGAAGCTTTCTTT
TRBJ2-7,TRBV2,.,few,CASSEFVEGLYF,TGTGCCAGCAGTGAATTTGTTGAAGGTCTCTACTTC
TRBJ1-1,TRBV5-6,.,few,CASSLRPALNTEAFF,TGTGCCAGCAGCTTGCGACCGGCTCTGAACACTGAAGCTTTCTTT
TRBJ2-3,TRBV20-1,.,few,CSARETVTSTDTQYF,TGCAGTGCTAGAGAGACAGTTACTAGCACAGATACGCAGTATTTT
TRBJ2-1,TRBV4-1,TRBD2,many,CASSQGLARYEQFF,TGCGCCAGCAGCCAGGGACTAGCTAGGTATGAGCAGTTCTTC
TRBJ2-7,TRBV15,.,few,CATSRDFGLVKNEQYF,TGTGCCACCAGCAGAGATTTCGGGCTAGTCAAGAACGAGCAGTACTTC
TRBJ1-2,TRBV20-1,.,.,CSRGGYTF,TGCAGCAGGGGAGGCTACACCTTC
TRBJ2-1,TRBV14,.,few,CASSQDWGAAEQFF,TGTGCCAGCAGCCAAGATTGGGGGGCGGCTGAGCAGTTCTTC
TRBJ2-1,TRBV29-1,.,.,CSASGRQRKTYNEQFF,TGCAGCGCCTCGGGCCGACAGAGAAAGACCTACAATGAGCAGTTCTTC
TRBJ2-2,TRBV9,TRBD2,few,CASSASGGNTGELFF,TGTGCCAGCAGCGCTAGCGGGGGGAACACCGGGGAGCTGTTTTTT
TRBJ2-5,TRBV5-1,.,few,CASSGGEQETQYF,TGCGCCAGCAGCGGCGGGGAACAAGAGACCCAGTACTTC
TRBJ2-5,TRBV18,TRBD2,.,CASSPPRTSGTIQETQYF,TGTGCCAGCTCACCCCCAAGGACTAGCGGGACCATTCAAGAGACCCAGTACTTC
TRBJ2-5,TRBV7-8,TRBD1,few,CASSLRGQVQETQYF,TGTGCCAGCAGCTTAAGAGGACAGGTCCAAGAGACCCAGTACTTC
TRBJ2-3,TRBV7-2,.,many,CASRQRPEDTQYF,TGTGCCAGCAGGCAAAGACCTGAAGATACGCAGTATTTT
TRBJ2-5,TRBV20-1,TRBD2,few,CSARALAGVGETQYF,TGCAGTGCTAGAGCACTAGCGGGAGTTGGAGAGACCCAGTACTTC
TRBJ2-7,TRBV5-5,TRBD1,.,CASSFERGHEQYF,TGTGCCAGCAGCTTTGAGAGGGGGCACGAGCAGTACTTC
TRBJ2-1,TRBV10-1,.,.,CASSEYGAYNEQFF,TGCGCCAGCAGTGAGTACGGAGCCTACAATGAGCAGTTCTTC
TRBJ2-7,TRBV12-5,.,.,CASADRGQLPPKQYF,TGTGCTAGTGCCGATCGGGGGCAGTTACCGCCCAAGCAGTACTTC
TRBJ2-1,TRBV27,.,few,CASSPREAGGNEQFF,TGTGCCAGCAGTCCGAGGGAGGCAGGGGGAAATGAGCAGTTCTTC
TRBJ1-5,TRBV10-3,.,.,CAISERVNQPQHF,TGTGCCATCAGTGAGAGGGTGAATCAGCCCCAGCATTTT
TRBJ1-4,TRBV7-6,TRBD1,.,CASSSRQGATNEKLFF,TGTGCCAGCAGCTCTAGACAGGGCGCAACTAATGAAAAACTGTTTTTT
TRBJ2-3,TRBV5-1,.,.,CASSLEAGARTDTQYF,TGCGCCAGCAGCTTGGAGGCGGGGGCCCGCACAGATACGCAGTATTTT
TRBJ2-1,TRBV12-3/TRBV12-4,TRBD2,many,CASRGGTSGHYNEQFF,TGTGCCAGCAGGGGTGGGACTAGCGGGCACTACAATGAGCAGTTCTTC
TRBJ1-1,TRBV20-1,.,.,CSAPRQGLPEAFF,TGCAGTGCTCCGCGCCAGGGATTGCCTGAAGCTTTCTTT
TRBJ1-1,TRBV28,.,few,CASSLFGQGMTEAFF,TGTGCCAGCAGTTTATTTGGGCAGGGAATGACTGAAGCTTTCTTT
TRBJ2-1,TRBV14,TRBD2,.,CASSRSLAGGWNEQFF,TGTGCCAGCAGCCGCTCCTTGGCGGGAGGCTGGAATGAGCAGTTCTTC
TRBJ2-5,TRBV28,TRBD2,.,CASSRRGDAGQETQYF,TGTGCCAGCAGTCGCCGGGGGGACGCGGGCCAAGAGACCCAGTACTTC
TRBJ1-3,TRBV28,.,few,CASIPGGRLSGNTIYF,TGTGCCAGCATCCCTGGTGGCAGGTTATCTGGAAACACCATATATTTT
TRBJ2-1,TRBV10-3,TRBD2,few,CAITSGRVDNEQFF,TGTGCCATAACTAGCGGGAGGGTGGACAATGAGCAGTTCTTC
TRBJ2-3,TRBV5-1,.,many,CASSLESGSTDTQYF,TGCGCCAGCAGCTTGGAGTCCGGGAGCACAGATACGCAGTATTTT
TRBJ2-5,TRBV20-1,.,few,CSVVLQTQYF,TGCAGCGTAGTCCTGCAGACCCAGTACTTC
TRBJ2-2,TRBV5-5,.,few,CASSTNINTGELFF,TGTGCCAGCAGCACCAATATTAACACCGGGGAGCTGTTTTTT
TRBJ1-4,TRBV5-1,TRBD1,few,CASSAQRTGLGEKLFF,TGCGCCAGCAGCGCTCAGCGGACAGGGCTTGGTGAAAAACTGTTTTTT
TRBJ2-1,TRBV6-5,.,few,CASSYLGTQFF,TGTGCCAGCAGTTACCTGGGGACTCAGTTCTTC
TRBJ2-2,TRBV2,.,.,CASSEQGAGELFF,TGTGCCAGCAGTGAACAGGGAGCCGGGGAGCTGTTTTTT
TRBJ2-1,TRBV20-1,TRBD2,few,CSARRGGLAGAEQFF,TGCAGTGCTAGGAGGGGGGGACTAGCGGGAGCCGAGCAGTTCTTC
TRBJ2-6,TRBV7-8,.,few,CASSRTLLSSGANVLTF,TGTGCCAGCAGCCGAACCTTACTGAGCTCTGGGGCCAACGTCCTGACTTTC
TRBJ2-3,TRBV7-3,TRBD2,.,CASSLGPGGGDTQYF,TGTGCCAGCAGCCTCGGACCCGGGGGAGGGGATACGCAGTATTTT
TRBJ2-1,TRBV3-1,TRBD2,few,CASSQGPSGGQARGNEQFF,TGTGCCAGCAGCCAAGGGCCCAGCGGGGGCCAGGCGCGTGGGAATGAGCAGTTCTTC